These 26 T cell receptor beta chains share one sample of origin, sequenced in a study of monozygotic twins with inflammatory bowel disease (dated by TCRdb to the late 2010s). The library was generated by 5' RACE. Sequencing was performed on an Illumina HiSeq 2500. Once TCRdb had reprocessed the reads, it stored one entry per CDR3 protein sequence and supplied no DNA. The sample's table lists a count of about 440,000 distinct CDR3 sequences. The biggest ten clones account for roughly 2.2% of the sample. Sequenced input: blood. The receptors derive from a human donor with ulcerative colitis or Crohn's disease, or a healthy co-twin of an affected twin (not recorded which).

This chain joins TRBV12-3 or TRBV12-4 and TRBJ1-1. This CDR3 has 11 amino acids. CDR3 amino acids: CASSLGTRAFF.

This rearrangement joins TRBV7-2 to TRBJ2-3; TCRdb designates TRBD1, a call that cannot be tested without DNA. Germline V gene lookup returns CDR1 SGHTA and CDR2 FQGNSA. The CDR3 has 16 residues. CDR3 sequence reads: CASSLVTGVRTDTQYF.

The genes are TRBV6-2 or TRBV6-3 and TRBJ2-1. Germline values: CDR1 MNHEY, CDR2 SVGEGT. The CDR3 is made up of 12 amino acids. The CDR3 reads CASSTRGVEQFF.

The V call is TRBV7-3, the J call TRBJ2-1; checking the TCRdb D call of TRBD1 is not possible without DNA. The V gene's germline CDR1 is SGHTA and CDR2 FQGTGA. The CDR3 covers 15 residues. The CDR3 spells CASSRGQGPYNEQFF. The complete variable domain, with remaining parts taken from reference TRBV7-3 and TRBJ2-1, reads GAGVSQTPSNKVTEKGKYVELRCDPISGHTALYWYRQSLGQGPEFLIYFQGTGAADDSGLPNDRFFAVRPEGSVSTLKIQRTERGDSAVYLCASSRGQGPYNEQFFGPGTRLTVL.

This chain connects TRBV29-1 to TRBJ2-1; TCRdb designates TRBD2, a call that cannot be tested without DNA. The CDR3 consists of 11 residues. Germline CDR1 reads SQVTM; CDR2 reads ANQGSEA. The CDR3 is CSVASGNEQFF.

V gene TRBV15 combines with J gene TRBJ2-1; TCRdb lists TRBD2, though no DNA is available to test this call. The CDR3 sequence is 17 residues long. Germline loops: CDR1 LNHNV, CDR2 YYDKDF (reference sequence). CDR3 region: CATSRAGGLASNDEQFF.

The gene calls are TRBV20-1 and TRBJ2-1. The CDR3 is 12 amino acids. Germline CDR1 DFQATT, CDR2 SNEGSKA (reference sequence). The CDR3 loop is CSALGDYNEQFF.

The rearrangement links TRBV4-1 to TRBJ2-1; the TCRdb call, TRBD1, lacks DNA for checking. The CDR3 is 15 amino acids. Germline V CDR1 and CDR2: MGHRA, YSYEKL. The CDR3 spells CASSQDPGGWNEQFF.

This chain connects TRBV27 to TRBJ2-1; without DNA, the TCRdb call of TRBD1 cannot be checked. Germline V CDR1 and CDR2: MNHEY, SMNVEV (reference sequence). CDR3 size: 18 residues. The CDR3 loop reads CASSTLDRARAHYNEQFF.

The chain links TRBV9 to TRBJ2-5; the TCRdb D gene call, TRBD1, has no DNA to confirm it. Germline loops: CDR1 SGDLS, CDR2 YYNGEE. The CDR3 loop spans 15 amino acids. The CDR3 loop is CASSVVAGAGETQYF.

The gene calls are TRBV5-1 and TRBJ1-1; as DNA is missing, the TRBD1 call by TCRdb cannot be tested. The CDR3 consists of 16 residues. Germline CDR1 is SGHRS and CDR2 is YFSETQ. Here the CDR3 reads CASSLARGDTNTEAFF.

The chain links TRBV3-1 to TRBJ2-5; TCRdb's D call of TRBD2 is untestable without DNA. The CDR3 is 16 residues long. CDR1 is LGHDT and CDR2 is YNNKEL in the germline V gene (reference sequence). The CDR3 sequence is CASSQDQAGGLRAQYF.

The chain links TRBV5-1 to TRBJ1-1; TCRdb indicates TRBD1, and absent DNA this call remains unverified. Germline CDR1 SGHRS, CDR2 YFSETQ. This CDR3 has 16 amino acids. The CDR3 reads CASSLAGTELNTEAFF.

The CDR3 loop reads CASSFYREAGETQYF. V is TRBV5-1 and J is TRBJ2-5; the TRBD2 assignment by TCRdb is unverifiable without DNA. CDR1 and CDR2 from the germline V gene are SGHRS and YFSETQ. The CDR3 extends over 15 amino acids.

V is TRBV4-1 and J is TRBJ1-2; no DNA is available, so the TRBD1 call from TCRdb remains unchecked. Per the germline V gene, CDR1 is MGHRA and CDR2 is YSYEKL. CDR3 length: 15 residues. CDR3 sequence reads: CASSQSEGRNYGYTF.

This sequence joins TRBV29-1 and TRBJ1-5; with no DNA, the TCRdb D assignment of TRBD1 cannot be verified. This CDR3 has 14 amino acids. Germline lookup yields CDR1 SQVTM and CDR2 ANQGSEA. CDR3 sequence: CSVLDREFGQPQHF.

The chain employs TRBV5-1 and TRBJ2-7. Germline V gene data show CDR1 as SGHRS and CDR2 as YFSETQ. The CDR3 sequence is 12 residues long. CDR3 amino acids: CASSLGPDEQYF. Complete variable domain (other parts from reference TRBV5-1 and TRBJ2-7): KAGVTQTPRYLIKTRGQQVTLSCSPISGHRSVSWYQQTPGQGLQFLFEYFSETQRNKGNFPGRFSGRQFSNSRSEMNVSTLELGDSALYLCASSLGPDEQYFGPGTRLTVT.

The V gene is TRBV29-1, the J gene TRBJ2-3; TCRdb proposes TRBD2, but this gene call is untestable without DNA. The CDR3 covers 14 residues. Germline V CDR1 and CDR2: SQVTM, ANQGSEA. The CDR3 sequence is CSAPAGGRTDTQYF.

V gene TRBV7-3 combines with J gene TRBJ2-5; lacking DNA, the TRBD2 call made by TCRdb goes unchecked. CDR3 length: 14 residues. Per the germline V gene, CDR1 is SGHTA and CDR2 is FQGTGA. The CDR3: CASSLTSGKETQYF.

The CDR3 sequence is CASTGSGNSYNEQFF. The chain joins TRBV19 to TRBJ2-1; the D gene TCRdb calls, TRBD1, cannot be checked with no DNA. This CDR3 region has 15 residues. The V gene's germline CDR1 is LNHDA and CDR2 SQIVND (reference sequence).

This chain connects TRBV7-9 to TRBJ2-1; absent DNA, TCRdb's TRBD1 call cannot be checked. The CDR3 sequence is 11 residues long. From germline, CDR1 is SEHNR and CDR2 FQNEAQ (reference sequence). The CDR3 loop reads CASAGGNEQFF.

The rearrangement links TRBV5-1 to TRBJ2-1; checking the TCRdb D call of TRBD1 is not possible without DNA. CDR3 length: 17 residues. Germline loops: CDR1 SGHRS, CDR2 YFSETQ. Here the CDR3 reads CASSLEGHPARTYEQFF.

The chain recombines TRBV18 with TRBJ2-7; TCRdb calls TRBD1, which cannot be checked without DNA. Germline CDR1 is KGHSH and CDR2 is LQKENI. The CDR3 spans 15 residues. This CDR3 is CASSPGGARSYEQYF.

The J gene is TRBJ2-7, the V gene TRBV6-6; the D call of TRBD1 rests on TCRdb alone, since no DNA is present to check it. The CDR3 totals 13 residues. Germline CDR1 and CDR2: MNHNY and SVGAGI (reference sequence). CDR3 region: CASRSPGSHEQYF.

CDR3 in amino acids: CAIPVGANTGELFF. This sequence joins TRBV10-3 and TRBJ2-2. The CDR3 has 14 residues. Germline lookup yields CDR1 ENHRY and CDR2 SYGVKD.

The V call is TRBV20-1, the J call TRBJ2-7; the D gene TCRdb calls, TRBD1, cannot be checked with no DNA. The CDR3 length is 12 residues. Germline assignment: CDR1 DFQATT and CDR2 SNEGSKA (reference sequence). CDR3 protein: CSAGGASYEQYF.